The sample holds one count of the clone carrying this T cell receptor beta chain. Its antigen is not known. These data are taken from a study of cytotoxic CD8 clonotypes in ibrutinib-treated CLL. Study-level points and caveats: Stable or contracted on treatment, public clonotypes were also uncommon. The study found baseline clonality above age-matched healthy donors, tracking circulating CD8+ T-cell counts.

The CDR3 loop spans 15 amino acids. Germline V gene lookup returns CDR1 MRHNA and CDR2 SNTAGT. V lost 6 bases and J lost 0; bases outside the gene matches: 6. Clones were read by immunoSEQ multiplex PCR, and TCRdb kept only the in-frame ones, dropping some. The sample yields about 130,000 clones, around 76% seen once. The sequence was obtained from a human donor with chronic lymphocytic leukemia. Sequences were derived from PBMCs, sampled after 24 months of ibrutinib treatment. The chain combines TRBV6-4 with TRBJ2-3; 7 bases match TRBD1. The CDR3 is CASRPGDSSTDTQYF. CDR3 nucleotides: TGTGCCAGCAGGCCCGGGGACAGTAGCACAGATACGCAGTATTTT.